What follows are 2 T cell receptor beta chains derived from one specimen sequenced in a study of regulatory T cells in long-lasting Graves disease. Construction of TCR beta libraries relied on iRepertoire HTBI primers and on Arm-PCR targeting CDR3 regions. TCRdb re-called the multiplex PCR reads through MiXCR, storing one row per CDR3 protein. The data contain about 300,000 distinct CDR3 sequences, 15% to 20% of them seen just once; the ten biggest clones take up about two fifths. Time point here: newly diagnosed GD, antithyroid drugs for less than 3 months. Preparation of the TCR library used RNA extracted from PBMCs. The sample was peripheral blood mononuclear cells (PBMCs), taken at new diagnosis, from a patient treated with antithyroid drugs. The receptors derive from a female donor with Graves disease.

At least ten counts were recorded for this clonotype. The J gene is TRBJ1-2, the V gene TRBV30; weak D call: TRBD1 (5 bases). CDR3 length: 14 residues. The V gene lost 3 bases and the J gene lost 4 bases, with 15 bases spanning the gap. Germline assignment: CDR1 GTSNPN and CDR2 SVGIG (reference sequence). CDR3 nucleotide sequence: TGTGCCTGGAGACCCTGGAGGGGCGGCTATGGCTACACCTTC. Protein product: CAWRPWRGGYGYTF. The full variable domain, its missing parts supplied by reference TRBV30 and TRBJ1-2, is SQTIHQWPATLVQPVGSPLSLECTVEGTSNPNLYWYRQAAGRGLQLLFYSVGIGQISSEVPQNLSASRPQDRQFILSSKKLLLSDSGFYLCAWRPWRGGYGYTFGSGTRLTVV.

This clonotype came up many times. V gene TRBV12-3 or TRBV12-4 combines with J gene TRBJ2-2; D is unresolved. This CDR3 comprises 14 residues. The V end lost 3 bases, the J end lost 2 bases, and 7 bases lay between the germline ends. The CDR3 loop is CASSFLSNTGELFF. The CDR3 nucleotides read TGTGCCAGCAGTTTCCTGTCCAACACCGGGGAGCTGTTTTTT.